This TCR beta chain was captured by sequencing in a study of T-cell reconstitution after alpha-beta-depleted transplantation in children. Unique molecular identifiers were incorporated into the prepared TCRbeta library. TCRdb recomputed calls from the PCR reads with MiXCR, one row per CDR3 protein. The sample shows about 400,000 distinct CDR3 sequences, 13% of them seen only once. Germline CDR1 is LNHNV and CDR2 is YYDKDF (reference sequence). This CDR3 has 15 amino acids. Trimming took 5 bases from V and 7 from J, leaving 19 bases between them. Here the sequenced sample was PBMCs, taken from the stem cell graft. This clonotype was obtained from a human donor who donated a stem cell graft to a child with Fanconi anemia. The chain has TRBV15 and TRBJ2-3, with D maybe TRBD2 (8 bases). The CDR3 reads CATSRGGTERYTQYF. The CDR3 region has the DNA TGTGCCACCAGCCGGGGGGGGACAGAACGATATACGCAGTATTTT.